This T cell receptor beta chain appears in the sequencing data of a study of graft-versus-host responses after intestinal transplantation. Study background: Transplant recipients had multivisceral, liver-intestinal, or isolated intestinal grafts. The study gave all recipients anti-thymocyte globulin induction, then tacrolimus and steroids for 2 to 3 years.

Trimming shortened V by 6 bases and J by 1 base, and 10 bases separated the two germline ends. This CDR3 spans 13 amino acids. In germline, CDR1 is ENHRY, CDR2 SYGVKD. Overall study findings and caveats: Analysis identified GvH clones in recipient marrow, with some appearing first in ileum or blood. Allografts of patients with graft-donor T cell macrochimerism showed high graft-versus-host to host-versus-graft clone ratios.

Sequencing was performed with immunoSEQ multiplex PCR; in TCRdb, only in-frame clones are kept and a portion is missing. The data hold 60,000 to 80,000 clones, with roughly 91% observed a single time. Regarding this clone: As yet, its antigen is unknown.

This receptor was obtained from a human donor who received an intestinal transplant. Source: unstimulated CD8+ T cells sorted from spleen or lymph node cells, taken before intestinal transplant. The V gene is TRBV10-3, the J gene TRBJ2-7; D might be TRBD1 (5 bases). DNA for the CDR3: TGTGCCATCAGCCCGACAGATTCCTACGAGCAGTACTTC. The encoded protein is CAISPTDSYEQYF.